Each of the 9 T cell receptor beta chains below was sequenced from the same sample in a study of blood T cells in healthy people across ages (dated by TCRdb to about 2015). The library was obtained by 5' RACE. The sequencer listed for this sample is Illumina HiSeq 2500. The second PCR ran for roughly 6 to 11 cycles and used a J-beta primer mix along with a sample-barcoded 5' primer. TCRdb itself trimmed the public reads at Q25 with fastp, ran MiXCR and retained productive beta chains. Rows matching on CDR3 protein sequence are summarized as one entry with the most common DNA and genes. The sample table lists fewer than 900,000 distinct CDR3 sequences, 35% to 45% of them with a count of one. Clones ranked in the top ten supply 20% to 25% of the sample. Sequencing was carried out using blood. The receptors were sampled from a woman between 55 and 75 years old in good health.

This clonotype was picked up a small number of times. The rearrangement uses TRBV5-1 and TRBJ2-1; the match to TRBD2 covers 12 bases. V lost 4 bases, J lost 4 bases, and 6 bases stayed unmatched. The CDR3 is made up of 16 amino acids. Germline V CDR1 and CDR2: SGHRS, YFSETQ. The CDR3 DNA follows: TGCGCCAGCAGCCCAGGACTAGCGGGACTATACAATGAGCAGTTCTTC. It is translated as CASSPGLAGLYNEQFF.

V usage is TRBV6-6 and J usage is TRBJ1-5, with D uncertain. Trimming removed 7 bases at V and 4 bases at J, with 14 bases between. Germline lookup yields CDR1 MNHNY and CDR2 SVGAGI (reference sequence). This CDR3 has 14 residues. The CDR3 DNA sequence: TGTGCCAGCAACCCTTCGAAGGGAAATCAGCCCCAGCATTTT. It encodes CASNPSKGNQPQHF.

This clonotype has just a few counts. The chain joins TRBV7-9 to TRBJ1-4; D uncertain. The CDR3 spans 14 residues. Trimming took off 0 bases at V and 7 bases at J, with 9 bases between the two ends. In germline, CDR1 is SEHNR, CDR2 FQNEAQ (reference sequence). CDR3 nucleotides: TGTGCCAGCAGCTTAGCGGCTGCGGGTGAAAAACTGTTTTTT. Encoded protein: CASSLAAAGEKLFF.

With respect to this clonotype: The junction differs from germline at one of its ends, possibly a read error. The chain joins TRBV9 to TRBJ1-3; D remains unclear. The germline V gene encodes CDR1 SGDLS and CDR2 YYNGEE. CDR3 size: 15 residues. In DNA form, the CDR3 reads TGTGCCGGCAGCGTAGACGGACGATCTGGAAACACCATATATTTT. Its protein product is CAGSVDGRSGNTIYF.

This clonotype was seen ten or more times. J is TRBJ2-7 and V is TRBV9; 8 positions match TRBD2. Germline V gene sequence: CDR1 SGDLS, CDR2 YYNGEE. The CDR3 contains 15 residues. Unmatched junction bases numbered 10, after V lost 4 bases and J lost 4 bases. The CDR3 sequence: CASSPRVAGLYEQYF. The CDR3 nucleotides are TGTGCCAGCAGCCCCCGGGTAGCGGGACTTTACGAGCAGTACTTC.

The sample holds a few counts of this clonotype. The CDR3, as DNA: TGTGCCAGCAGCGCAACGGACAGGGGGCTTCAGCCCCAGCATTTT. Protein: CASSATDRGLQPQHF. The V call is TRBV7-2, the J call TRBJ1-5, with 11 bases aligning to TRBD1. V lost 5 bases and J lost 6; bases outside the gene matches: 6. The CDR3 runs to 15 residues. The germline CDR1 and CDR2 sequences are SGHTA and FQGNSA.

This clonotype was recorded at least ten times. This chain connects TRBV9 to TRBJ2-7; 10 bases line up with TRBD1. Looked up from germline, CDR1 is SGDLS and CDR2 is YYNGEE. Trimming removed 4 bases from V and 7 bases from J; junction bases left unmatched: 8. The CDR3 runs 14 residues. The CDR3 DNA is TGTGCCAGCAGCCCGTGGACAGGGGGTAGTGAGCAGTACTTC. It specifies CASSPWTGGSEQYF.

The gene calls are TRBV7-2 and TRBJ2-5; 9 bases agree with TRBD2. V gave up 7 bases and J gave up 5 bases; unmatched junction bases: 11. The CDR3 is made up of 15 amino acids. Per germline, CDR1 SGHTA and CDR2 FQGNSA. CDR3 in amino acids: CASTNRIAGVETQYF. Here the CDR3 DNA reads TGTGCCAGCACCAATAGGATAGCGGGAGTGGAGACCCAGTACTTC.

The rearrangement uses TRBV6-1 and TRBJ2-5; 12 positions match TRBD2. The CDR3 length is 17 residues. Unmatched junction bases numbered 10, after V lost 1 base and J lost 7 bases. Per the germline V gene, CDR1 is MNHNS and CDR2 is SASEGT. The CDR3 DNA follows: TGTGCCAGCAGTGAAGAACTAGCGGGGGGCTTTCCCAGGACCCAGTACTTC. This encodes CASSEELAGGFPRTQYF.